These T cell receptor beta chains were read from a single sample in a study of metastatic and nonmetastatic thyroid tumors. From the PCR reads, TCRdb re-called clones with MiXCR. The data contain roughly 3,800 clones, roughly 36% of them seen just once; the ten biggest clones take up more than 14%. Sequenced material: adjacent normal tissue. The receptors were sampled from a female donor with papillary thyroid cancer or a benign thyroid nodule (not recorded which). Some clones in this sample may be carry-over from other donors' samples. Both conserved end residues are part of each CDR3. The D gene is left open where the match is weak. Expanded clones are given a class, and other clones once, few, many or no size at all.

d_call: -
clone_size: few
v_call: TRBV6-1
j_call: TRBJ1-5
cdr3_aa: CASSESLTYSNQPQHF
cdr3_nt: TGTGCCAGCAGTGAGTCTCTGACATATAGCAATCAGCCCCAGCATTTT

d_call: -
clone_size: -
v_call: TRBV6-1
j_call: TRBJ2-7
cdr3_aa: CASSRGSYEQYF
cdr3_nt: TGTGCCAGCAGCAGGGGTTCCTACGAGCAGTACTTC

d_call: TRBD1
clone_size: -
v_call: TRBV28
j_call: TRBJ2-1
cdr3_aa: CASSKLWDSSTLAHEQFF
cdr3_nt: TGTGCCAGCAGTAAGCTCTGGGACAGCTCCACCCTCGCCCATGAGCAGTTCTTC

d_call: TRBD1
clone_size: once
v_call: TRBV30
j_call: TRBJ2-7
cdr3_aa: CAWSVQGAYEQYF
cdr3_nt: TGTGCCTGGAGTGTACAGGGGGCCTACGAGCAGTACTTC

d_call: TRBD1
clone_size: -
v_call: TRBV27
j_call: TRBJ1-5
cdr3_aa: CASSLESTGGYQPQHF
cdr3_nt: TGTGCCAGCAGTCTGGAATCGACAGGGGGCTATCAGCCCCAGCATTTT

d_call: -
clone_size: medium-sized
v_call: TRBV18
j_call: TRBJ2-3
cdr3_aa: CASSYTDTQYF
cdr3_nt: TGTGCCAGCTCTTACACAGATACGCAGTATTTT

d_call: TRBD1
clone_size: -
v_call: TRBV20-1
j_call: TRBJ2-1
cdr3_aa: CSASPAGGRWEQFF
cdr3_nt: TGCAGTGCTAGTCCCGCAGGGGGCAGGTGGGAGCAGTTCTTC

d_call: -
clone_size: -
v_call: TRBV2
j_call: TRBJ2-6
cdr3_aa: CASRRGVTGANVLTF
cdr3_nt: TGTGCCAGCAGGCGAGGGGTAACTGGGGCCAACGTCCTGACTTTC

d_call: -
clone_size: -
v_call: TRBV6-6
j_call: TRBJ1-6
cdr3_aa: CASSYSLSEPLHF
cdr3_nt: TGTGCCAGCAGTTACTCTCTATCTGAACCCCTCCACTTT

d_call: TRBD2
clone_size: -
v_call: TRBV9
j_call: TRBJ2-1
cdr3_aa: CASSVSGTSANEQFF
cdr3_nt: TGTGCCAGCAGCGTATCAGGGACTAGCGCAAATGAGCAGTTCTTC

d_call: -
clone_size: -
v_call: TRBV28
j_call: TRBJ1-5
cdr3_aa: CASRISGPTYVGHF
cdr3_nt: TGTGCCAGCAGAATTTCCGGGCCCACATATGTTGGACATTTT

d_call: TRBD1
clone_size: few
v_call: TRBV6-5
j_call: TRBJ1-1
cdr3_aa: CASSLETGAADTEAFF
cdr3_nt: TGTGCCAGCAGTCTCGAGACAGGGGCTGCTGATACTGAAGCTTTCTTT

d_call: -
clone_size: few
v_call: TRBV12-3/TRBV12-4
j_call: TRBJ1-6
cdr3_aa: CASSPGRNDSPLHF
cdr3_nt: TGTGCCAGCAGCCCCGGGAGAAACGACTCACCCCTCCACTTT

d_call: -
clone_size: -
v_call: TRBV12-3/TRBV12-4
j_call: TRBJ2-3
cdr3_aa: CSSSRLPSDTQEF
cdr3_nt: TGTTCCAGCAGCCGCCTCCCATCAGATACGCAGGAATTT

d_call: TRBD2
clone_size: -
v_call: TRBV3-1
j_call: TRBJ2-7
cdr3_aa: CASSQDPLAGGYEQYF
cdr3_nt: TGTGCCAGCAGCCAAGACCCTCTAGCGGGAGGATACGAGCAGTACTTC

d_call: TRBD1
clone_size: -
v_call: TRBV19
j_call: TRBJ1-1
cdr3_aa: CASSKTGVTEAFF
cdr3_nt: TGTGCCAGTAGTAAGACAGGGGTCACTGAAGCTTTCTTT

d_call: -
clone_size: few
v_call: TRBV28
j_call: TRBJ2-7
cdr3_aa: CASSDSLDGSYEQYF
cdr3_nt: TGTGCCAGCAGTGACTCCCTTGACGGCTCCTACGAGCAGTACTTC

d_call: -
clone_size: -
v_call: TRBV9
j_call: TRBJ1-1
cdr3_aa: CASSVVSRGNTEAFF
cdr3_nt: TGTGCCAGCAGCGTAGTTTCCAGGGGAAACACTGAAGCTTTCTTT

d_call: TRBD2
clone_size: -
v_call: TRBV15
j_call: TRBJ2-2
cdr3_aa: CATSRERTSGSEVANTGELFF
cdr3_nt: TGTGCCACCAGCAGAGAAAGGACCAGCGGGAGTGAGGTAGCGAACACCGGGGAGCTGTTTTTT

d_call: -
clone_size: few
v_call: TRBV28
j_call: TRBJ2-7
cdr3_aa: CASIGWADYEQYF
cdr3_nt: TGTGCCAGCATCGGTTGGGCTGACTACGAGCAGTACTTC

d_call: -
clone_size: -
v_call: TRBV7-7
j_call: TRBJ2-3
cdr3_aa: CASSLAPTGLGTDTQYF
cdr3_nt: TGTGCTAGCAGCTTAGCACCAACAGGGTTGGGGACAGATACGCAGTATTTT

d_call: -
clone_size: -
v_call: TRBV27
j_call: TRBJ1-4
cdr3_aa: CASSLGPPGRSATNEKLFF
cdr3_nt: TGTGCCAGCAGTTTAGGCCCCCCGGGACGCTCTGCAACTAATGAAAAACTGTTTTTT

d_call: TRBD2
clone_size: -
v_call: TRBV20-1
j_call: TRBJ2-2
cdr3_aa: CSARDSSGRSPGELFF
cdr3_nt: TGCAGTGCTAGAGATTCGAGCGGGAGGTCCCCCGGGGAGCTGTTTTTT

d_call: -
clone_size: -
v_call: TRBV12-3/TRBV12-4
j_call: TRBJ2-2
cdr3_aa: CASSFVVGELFF
cdr3_nt: TGTGCCAGCAGTTTTGTAGTCGGGGAGCTGTTTTTT

d_call: -
clone_size: large
v_call: TRBV7-9
j_call: TRBJ1-2
cdr3_aa: CASSLDGPFWYGYTF
cdr3_nt: TGTGCCAGCAGCTTAGACGGTCCGTTTTGGTATGGCTACACCTTC

d_call: -
clone_size: -
v_call: TRBV30
j_call: TRBJ2-7
cdr3_aa: CAWTSGTDNRYEQYF
cdr3_nt: TGTGCCTGGACGTCCGGGACCGATAATCGCTACGAGCAGTACTTC